Listed below are T cell receptor beta chains from one sample, sequenced in a study of blood T cell repertoires in COVID-19. Profiling relied on immunoSEQ multiplex PCR, and the TCRdb table lists in-frame clones only, not all of them. This sample yields tens of thousands of clones, of which about 86% are seen a single time; roughly 12% belongs to the top ten. Sequenced: peripheral blood. The receptors were sampled from a man aged 65 to 85 with active COVID-19. The CDR3 runs from the conserved cysteine through the conserved F or W. Each record gives: V gene, clone size, D gene, J gene, CDR3 DNA, CDR3 protein. A D gene is named only where the DNA matches it firmly. Expanded clones are given a class, and other clones once, few, many or no size at all.

V: TRBV5-6
size: few
D: -
J: TRBJ1-6
DNA: TGTGCCAGCACCGGGACCCTCCACTTT
CDR3: CASTGTLHF

V: TRBV11-2
size: -
D: -
J: TRBJ1-6
DNA: TGTGCCAGCAGCCCGGACAGAAATTCACCCCTCCACTTT
CDR3: CASSPDRNSPLHF

V: TRBV7-9
size: -
D: -
J: TRBJ2-2
DNA: TGTGCCAGCAGGAACAGGAACACCGGGGAGCTGTTTTTT
CDR3: CASRNRNTGELFF

V: TRBV7-9
size: -
D: -
J: TRBJ1-1
DNA: TGTGCCACCCGAGGCGGGGCCGGGACTGAAGCTTTCTTT
CDR3: CATRGGAGTEAFF

V: TRBV5-3
size: -
D: TRBD1
J: TRBJ1-4
DNA: TGTGCCAGAAGCTTGGTGACGGACAGGGGGCCCGGTAATGAAAAACTGTTTTTT
CDR3: CARSLVTDRGPGNEKLFF

V: TRBV18
size: few
D: TRBD1
J: TRBJ2-7
DNA: TGTGCCAGCTCACCTCGGGACAGCTTCTCCTACGAGCAGTACTTC
CDR3: CASSPRDSFSYEQYF

V: TRBV7-6
size: once
D: TRBD1
J: TRBJ1-1
DNA: TGTGCCAGCGGACAGGGCCCCACTGAAGCTTTCTTT
CDR3: CASGQGPTEAFF

V: TRBV27
size: -
D: TRBD1
J: TRBJ1-2
DNA: TGTGCCAGCAGTTTACAGGGACAGGGGGCCCAAAACTATGGCTACACCTTC
CDR3: CASSLQGQGAQNYGYTF

V: TRBV27
size: few
D: -
J: TRBJ2-3
DNA: TGTGCCAGCAGTTGGGACGGGCTCGCGGGGACGCAGTATTTT
CDR3: CASSWDGLAGTQYF

V: TRBV12-3/TRBV12-4
size: -
D: -
J: TRBJ2-2
DNA: TGTGCCAGCAGCCGAGATACCGGGGAGCTGTTTTTT
CDR3: CASSRDTGELFF

V: TRBV19
size: -
D: TRBD1
J: TRBJ1-2
DNA: TGTGCCAGTAGTATACGTTCGGGCAGGGGGCGCGTAAGTGGCTACACCTTC
CDR3: CASSIRSGRGRVSGYTF

V: TRBV18
size: -
D: -
J: TRBJ2-1
DNA: TGTGCCAGCTCACCACCGGGGGGATGGGAGCAGTTCTTC
CDR3: CASSPPGGWEQFF

V: TRBV5-1
size: -
D: TRBD1
J: TRBJ1-2
DNA: TGCGCCAGCAGTTTTGACAGGGGCTATGGCTACACCTTC
CDR3: CASSFDRGYGYTF

V: TRBV6-6
size: -
D: -
J: TRBJ2-3
DNA: TGTGCCAGCATTAAGGGGGGGGCGAACGGAGATACGCAGTATTTT
CDR3: CASIKGGANGDTQYF

V: TRBV7-6
size: -
D: -
J: TRBJ1-1
DNA: TGTGCCAGCAGCTTAATCGGGGGGAACACTGAAGCTTTCTTT
CDR3: CASSLIGGNTEAFF

V: TRBV5-4
size: -
D: TRBD1
J: TRBJ2-3
DNA: TGTGCCAGCAGCATACGGGACAGGGTTACAGATACGCAGTATTTT
CDR3: CASSIRDRVTDTQYF

V: TRBV5-1
size: once
D: TRBD2
J: TRBJ2-1
DNA: TGCGCCAGCAGGCCAATAGCGGGGGTTCACTCCTACAATGAGCAGTTCTTC
CDR3: CASRPIAGVHSYNEQFF

V: TRBV10-1
size: -
D: -
J: TRBJ2-3
DNA: TGCGCCCCGGGGGGACAACAAGATACGCAGTATTTT
CDR3: CAPGGQQDTQYF

V: TRBV18
size: -
D: -
J: TRBJ2-1
DNA: TGTGCCAGCTCACCAAGAACAGGGCCCCCCGCGGGTGAGCAGTTCTTC
CDR3: CASSPRTGPPAGEQFF

V: TRBV9
size: -
D: -
J: TRBJ2-3
DNA: TGTGCCAGCAGCCCCCGGAGGGAGAGTGGAGATACGCAGTATTTT
CDR3: CASSPRRESGDTQYF

V: TRBV7-2
size: -
D: TRBD1
J: TRBJ1-2
DNA: TGTGCCAGCAGCTCCCGACAGGGCCTAGGTGGCTACACCTTC
CDR3: CASSSRQGLGGYTF

V: TRBV7-9
size: -
D: -
J: TRBJ2-7
DNA: TGTGCCAGCAGCCCGAAGGGGGGGGCCCACGAGCAGTACTTC
CDR3: CASSPKGGAHEQYF

V: TRBV4-3
size: -
D: -
J: TRBJ1-5
DNA: TGCGCCAGCAGCCAAGATCTAACAGCAAATCAGCCCCAGCATTTT
CDR3: CASSQDLTANQPQHF

V: TRBV6-1
size: -
D: TRBD1
J: TRBJ2-3
DNA: TGTGCCAGCAGTGAAGGGGCAGGGGGAGATACGCAGTATTTT
CDR3: CASSEGAGGDTQYF

V: TRBV3-1/TRBV3-2
size: -
D: TRBD2
J: TRBJ2-3
DNA: TGTGCCAGCAGCCAAGTAGCGGGGGGCACAGATACGCAGTATTTT
CDR3: CASSQVAGGTDTQYF

V: TRBV19
size: -
D: -
J: TRBJ1-1
DNA: TGTGCCAGTAGTAGAAGGACAACAAGAAACACTGAAGCTTTCTTT
CDR3: CASSRRTTRNTEAFF

V: TRBV5-1
size: -
D: -
J: TRBJ2-1
DNA: TGCGCCAGCAGCCCAGGCGGGGACAATGAGCAGTTCTTC
CDR3: CASSPGGDNEQFF

V: TRBV10-3
size: -
D: TRBD1
J: TRBJ1-2
DNA: TGTGCCATCAGTGGACAGGGCTGGCGTGAAGGCTACACCTTC
CDR3: CAISGQGWREGYTF

V: TRBV5-1
size: once
D: -
J: TRBJ1-4
DNA: TGCGCCAGCAGCTTGGCGGGGTCGACTGAAAAACTGTTTTTT
CDR3: CASSLAGSTEKLFF

V: TRBV5-4
size: -
D: TRBD1
J: TRBJ2-1
DNA: TGTGCCAGCAGCCGGGGACAGGGGGCCTACAATGAGCAGTTCTTC
CDR3: CASSRGQGAYNEQFF